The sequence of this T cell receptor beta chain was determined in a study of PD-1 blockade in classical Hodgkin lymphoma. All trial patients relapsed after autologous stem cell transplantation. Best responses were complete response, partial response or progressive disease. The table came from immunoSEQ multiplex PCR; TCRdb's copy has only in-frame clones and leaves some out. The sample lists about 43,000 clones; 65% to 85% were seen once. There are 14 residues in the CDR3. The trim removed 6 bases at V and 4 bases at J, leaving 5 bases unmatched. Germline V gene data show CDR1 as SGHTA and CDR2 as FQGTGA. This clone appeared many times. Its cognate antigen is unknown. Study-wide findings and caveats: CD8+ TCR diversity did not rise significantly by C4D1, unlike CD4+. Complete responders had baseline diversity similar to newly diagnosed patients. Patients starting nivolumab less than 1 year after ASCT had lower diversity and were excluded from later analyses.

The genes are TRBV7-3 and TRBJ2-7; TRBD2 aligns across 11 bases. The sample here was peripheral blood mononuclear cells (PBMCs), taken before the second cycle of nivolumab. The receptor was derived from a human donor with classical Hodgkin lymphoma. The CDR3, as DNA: TGTGCCAGCAGTCCCACTAGCGGGGGTTACGAGCAGTACTTC. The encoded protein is CASSPTSGGYEQYF.